The present T cell receptor beta chain was sequenced within a study of T cell changes during pregnancy in multiple sclerosis. The protocol was immunoSEQ multiplex PCR, while the TCRdb copy is restricted to in-frame clones and leaves out a portion. The sample shows tens of thousands of clones, roughly 91% of them seen only once. The germline V gene encodes CDR1 SNHLY and CDR2 FYNNEI. The V and J ends lost 2 bases and 2 bases, in that order; junction bases with no gene match: 6. CDR3 length: 16 amino acids. The sequencing here drew on CD8+ T cells from peripheral blood mononuclear cells, taken before pregnancy. The rearrangement uses TRBV2 and TRBJ1-3; 7 bases map to TRBD1. This sequence was found in a female donor with multiple sclerosis, enrolled in a pregnancy study. Here the CDR3 reads CASSESDREAGNTIYF. CDR3 sequence (DNA): TGTGCCAGCAGTGAATCAGACAGGGAAGCTGGAAACACCATATATTTT.